A selection of T cell receptor beta chains follows, all from one sample in a study of early stage breast cancer tumors. Sequencing used immunoSEQ multiplex PCR; TCRdb keeps in-frame clones, though not all of them. This sample yields around 53,000 clones, of which around nine tenths are seen a single time; roughly 5% belongs to the top ten. Sequencing was done on a sample of blood. Every receptor here comes from a person between 70 and 80 years old with breast cancer. Both conserved end residues are part of each CDR3. The order of the fields is clone size, J gene, V gene, D gene, CDR3 protein, CDR3 DNA. The D gene is left open where the match is weak. Some rows mark clone size as missing; the rest say once, few, many or name a class of expanded clone.

abundance: -
j_gene: TRBJ2-7
v_gene: TRBV7-9
d_gene: TRBD2
CDR3aa: CASSPRASSGRDYEQYF
CDR3nt: TGTGCCAGCAGCCCGCGCGCCTCTAGCGGGAGGGACTACGAGCAGTACTTC

abundance: few
j_gene: TRBJ2-7
v_gene: TRBV19
d_gene: -
CDR3aa: CASSIRGSRAYEQYF
CDR3nt: TGTGCCAGTAGTATAAGGGGAAGCAGGGCGTACGAGCAGTACTTC

abundance: -
j_gene: TRBJ2-1
v_gene: TRBV5-4
d_gene: -
CDR3aa: CASSLGGGLPLSYNEQFF
CDR3nt: TGTGCCAGCAGCCTAGGGGGGGGTCTCCCCCTATCCTACAATGAGCAGTTCTTC

abundance: -
j_gene: TRBJ2-1
v_gene: TRBV7-9
d_gene: TRBD2
CDR3aa: CAEDRSGRDNEQFF
CDR3nt: TGTGCCGAAGATAGGAGCGGGAGGGACAATGAGCAGTTCTTC

abundance: -
j_gene: TRBJ2-1
v_gene: TRBV27
d_gene: -
CDR3aa: CASSPGTRGHNEQFF
CDR3nt: TGTGCCAGCAGTCCCGGGACTAGGGGGCACAATGAGCAGTTCTTC

abundance: once
j_gene: TRBJ1-2
v_gene: TRBV7-9
d_gene: TRBD1
CDR3aa: CASSFPGQGAGGYTF
CDR3nt: TGTGCCAGCAGCTTCCCCGGACAGGGGGCGGGTGGCTACACCTTC

abundance: -
j_gene: TRBJ1-4
v_gene: TRBV29-1
d_gene: -
CDR3aa: CSVADIATNEKLFF
CDR3nt: TGCAGCGTTGCAGATATTGCAACTAATGAAAAACTGTTTTTT

abundance: -
j_gene: TRBJ1-4
v_gene: TRBV9
d_gene: -
CDR3aa: CASSEAPTNEKLFF
CDR3nt: TGTGCCAGCAGTGAAGCTCCAACTAATGAAAAACTGTTTTTT

abundance: -
j_gene: TRBJ2-7
v_gene: TRBV2
d_gene: TRBD2
CDR3aa: CASRVAGGRKYF
CDR3nt: TGTGCCAGCAGAGTAGCGGGAGGGCGAAAGTACTTC

abundance: -
j_gene: TRBJ1-2
v_gene: TRBV9
d_gene: -
CDR3aa: CASSLGGRVYGYTF
CDR3nt: TGTGCCAGCAGCTTGGGGGGGAGAGTCTATGGCTACACCTTC

abundance: -
j_gene: TRBJ2-7
v_gene: TRBV6-5
d_gene: -
CDR3aa: CASSYSTTAGQDEQYF
CDR3nt: TGTGCCAGCAGTTACTCGACGACGGCAGGTCAGGACGAGCAGTACTTC

abundance: -
j_gene: TRBJ2-1
v_gene: TRBV6-4
d_gene: -
CDR3aa: CASRRDSSTEQFF
CDR3nt: TGTGCCAGCAGAAGGGACTCCTCCACTGAGCAGTTCTTC

abundance: -
j_gene: TRBJ1-4
v_gene: TRBV5-1
d_gene: TRBD1
CDR3aa: CASSLTPGQGEKLFF
CDR3nt: TGCGCCAGCAGCTTGACTCCGGGACAGGGTGAAAAACTGTTTTTT

abundance: -
j_gene: TRBJ1-1
v_gene: TRBV25-1
d_gene: -
CDR3aa: CASSASRPNTEAFF
CDR3nt: TGTGCCAGCAGTGCCAGCAGGCCGAACACTGAAGCTTTCTTT

abundance: -
j_gene: TRBJ1-3
v_gene: TRBV9
d_gene: -
CDR3aa: CASSVNQGAGNTIYF
CDR3nt: TGTGCCAGCAGCGTAAATCAAGGGGCAGGAAACACCATATATTTT

abundance: -
j_gene: TRBJ2-7
v_gene: TRBV7-7
d_gene: -
CDR3aa: CASSRDTGREQYF
CDR3nt: TGTGCTAGCAGCAGGGACACGGGGCGGGAGCAGTACTTC

abundance: -
j_gene: TRBJ1-5
v_gene: TRBV4-1
d_gene: -
CDR3aa: CASSQEEGDQPQHF
CDR3nt: TGCGCCAGCAGCCAAGAAGAAGGGGATCAGCCCCAGCATTTT

abundance: -
j_gene: TRBJ2-3
v_gene: TRBV9
d_gene: TRBD2
CDR3aa: CASSVAPSGGDTQYF
CDR3nt: TGTGCCAGCAGCGTAGCGCCTAGCGGGGGTGATACGCAGTATTTT

abundance: -
j_gene: TRBJ1-4
v_gene: TRBV19
d_gene: TRBD1
CDR3aa: CASSTGQGVAGNEKLFF
CDR3nt: TGTGCCAGTAGTACGGGACAGGGGGTCGCTGGTAATGAAAAACTGTTTTTT

abundance: -
j_gene: TRBJ2-7
v_gene: TRBV6-5
d_gene: -
CDR3aa: CASTPGGARNEQYF
CDR3nt: TGTGCCAGCACCCCGGGCGGGGCTAGAAACGAGCAGTACTTC

abundance: -
j_gene: TRBJ2-5
v_gene: TRBV5-1
d_gene: -
CDR3aa: CASSLGGSPQETQYF
CDR3nt: TGCGCCAGCAGCTTAGGCGGCTCCCCGCAAGAGACCCAGTACTTC

abundance: -
j_gene: TRBJ1-1
v_gene: TRBV19
d_gene: -
CDR3aa: CASSIAAGTEAFF
CDR3nt: TGTGCCAGTAGTATAGCTGCGGGAACTGAAGCTTTCTTT

abundance: once
j_gene: TRBJ2-7
v_gene: TRBV5-4
d_gene: -
CDR3aa: CASSSYRIASSYEQYF
CDR3nt: TGTGCCAGCAGCTCTTACAGGATTGCAAGCTCCTACGAGCAGTACTTC

abundance: once
j_gene: TRBJ1-4
v_gene: TRBV11-2
d_gene: -
CDR3aa: CASSLVRASEKLFF
CDR3nt: TGTGCCAGCAGCTTAGTCCGTGCTAGTGAAAAACTGTTTTTT

abundance: -
j_gene: TRBJ1-3
v_gene: TRBV7-2
d_gene: TRBD1
CDR3aa: CASGAGGSGNTIYF
CDR3nt: TGTGCCAGCGGCGCAGGGGGGTCTGGAAACACCATATATTTT

abundance: -
j_gene: TRBJ2-1
v_gene: TRBV7-9
d_gene: -
CDR3aa: CASSPPRERSYNEQFF
CDR3nt: TGTGCCAGCAGCCCCCCGCGGGAACGGTCCTACAATGAGCAGTTCTTC

abundance: once
j_gene: TRBJ1-3
v_gene: TRBV18
d_gene: -
CDR3aa: CASSPQRTIGNTIYF
CDR3nt: TGTGCCAGCTCACCACAGAGGACAATCGGAAACACCATATATTTT

abundance: -
j_gene: TRBJ2-7
v_gene: TRBV6-5
d_gene: -
CDR3aa: CASRPTGPLSEQYF
CDR3nt: TGTGCCAGCAGACCGACAGGCCCACTCTCCGAGCAGTACTTC

abundance: -
j_gene: TRBJ1-1
v_gene: TRBV13
d_gene: -
CDR3aa: CASSSHLGAPEAFF
CDR3nt: TGTGCCAGCAGCTCCCACCTTGGGGCTCCTGAAGCTTTCTTT

abundance: -
j_gene: TRBJ2-5
v_gene: TRBV28
d_gene: -
CDR3aa: CASCRDLQETQYF
CDR3nt: TGTGCCAGCTGCCGGGACTTACAAGAGACCCAGTACTTC

abundance: -
j_gene: TRBJ1-1
v_gene: TRBV2
d_gene: -
CDR3aa: CASSELAGPGNEAFF
CDR3nt: TGTGCCAGCAGTGAGCTAGCGGGCCCGGGAAACGAAGCTTTCTTT

abundance: -
j_gene: TRBJ1-4
v_gene: TRBV27
d_gene: TRBD1
CDR3aa: CASARDREEKLFF
CDR3nt: TGTGCCAGCGCCCGGGACAGGGAGGAAAAACTGTTTTTT

abundance: -
j_gene: TRBJ1-2
v_gene: TRBV10-3
d_gene: -
CDR3aa: CAISMEGVYGYTF
CDR3nt: TGTGCCATCAGTATGGAGGGTGTTTATGGCTACACCTTC

abundance: -
j_gene: TRBJ2-7
v_gene: TRBV9
d_gene: -
CDR3aa: CASSARTDPYEQYF
CDR3nt: TGTGCCAGCAGCGCCCGGACAGATCCCTACGAGCAGTACTTC

abundance: -
j_gene: TRBJ2-4
v_gene: TRBV13
d_gene: TRBD1
CDR3aa: CASSSPGQGGNIQYF
CDR3nt: TGTGCCAGCAGTTCTCCGGGACAGGGGGGAAACATTCAGTACTTC

abundance: -
j_gene: TRBJ1-4
v_gene: TRBV5-1
d_gene: -
CDR3aa: CASRTTGFPLANEKLFF
CDR3nt: TGCGCCAGCAGAACCACAGGGTTCCCTTTGGCTAATGAAAAACTGTTTTTT

abundance: -
j_gene: TRBJ1-2
v_gene: TRBV5-4
d_gene: TRBD1
CDR3aa: CASSLRQGRAGYTF
CDR3nt: TGTGCCAGCAGCCTCCGACAGGGACGCGCAGGCTACACCTTC

abundance: -
j_gene: TRBJ1-1
v_gene: TRBV6-5
d_gene: -
CDR3aa: CASSSVNGVNTEAFF
CDR3nt: TGTGCCAGCAGTTCAGTCAACGGGGTGAACACTGAAGCTTTCTTT

abundance: -
j_gene: TRBJ2-7
v_gene: TRBV5-6
d_gene: TRBD1
CDR3aa: CASSYDRGSYEQYF
CDR3nt: TGTGCCAGCAGCTACGACAGGGGGTCCTACGAGCAGTACTTC

abundance: once
j_gene: TRBJ2-5
v_gene: TRBV5-1
d_gene: TRBD2
CDR3aa: CASRAELAGGRETQYF
CDR3nt: TGCGCCAGCAGAGCGGAGCTAGCGGGGGGGCGGGAGACCCAGTACTTC

abundance: -
j_gene: TRBJ1-2
v_gene: TRBV28
d_gene: -
CDR3aa: CASSSESTGLSYGYTF
CDR3nt: TGTGCCAGCAGCTCGGAATCGACAGGACTCAGCTATGGCTACACCTTC

abundance: -
j_gene: TRBJ1-2
v_gene: TRBV7-9
d_gene: -
CDR3aa: CASSELAFYGYTF
CDR3nt: TGTGCCAGCAGCGAGTTAGCCTTCTATGGCTACACCTTC

abundance: -
j_gene: TRBJ1-6
v_gene: TRBV11-3
d_gene: -
CDR3aa: CASSPRCRGTYNSPLHF
CDR3nt: TGTGCCAGCAGCCCCCGGTGTAGAGGGACCTATAATTCACCCCTCCACTTT

abundance: once
j_gene: TRBJ1-2
v_gene: TRBV7-8
d_gene: -
CDR3aa: CASSSRDNRTF
CDR3nt: TGTGCCAGCAGCTCCCGGGACAACCGCACCTTC

abundance: -
j_gene: TRBJ2-7
v_gene: TRBV6-1
d_gene: -
CDR3aa: CASTFRGGEQYF
CDR3nt: TGTGCCAGCACCTTCAGGGGTGGCGAGCAGTACTTC

abundance: -
j_gene: TRBJ2-2
v_gene: TRBV9
d_gene: TRBD2
CDR3aa: CASSHRLAGDNTGELFF
CDR3nt: TGTGCCAGCAGTCACCGACTAGCGGGGGACAACACCGGGGAGCTGTTTTTT

abundance: few
j_gene: TRBJ1-1
v_gene: TRBV4-1
d_gene: -
CDR3aa: CASSQKPGLFRGNTEAFF
CDR3nt: TGCGCCAGCAGCCAAAAACCCGGGCTCTTTAGGGGGAACACTGAAGCTTTCTTT

abundance: -
j_gene: TRBJ2-3
v_gene: TRBV7-2
d_gene: TRBD2
CDR3aa: CASSLVSGSDTQYF
CDR3nt: TGTGCCAGCAGCTTAGTTAGCGGGTCCGATACGCAGTATTTT

abundance: -
j_gene: TRBJ1-5
v_gene: TRBV10-2
d_gene: -
CDR3aa: CASSDSRGSLNQPQHF
CDR3nt: TGCGCCAGCAGTGACTCTCGCGGGTCCTTAAATCAGCCCCAGCATTTT

abundance: -
j_gene: TRBJ2-7
v_gene: TRBV6-5
d_gene: -
CDR3aa: CASGRHAYEQYF
CDR3nt: TGTGCCAGCGGCCGACATGCATACGAGCAGTACTTC

abundance: -
j_gene: TRBJ1-1
v_gene: TRBV29-1
d_gene: -
CDR3aa: CSVRGGSTEAFF
CDR3nt: TGCAGCGTTAGAGGTGGGAGCACTGAAGCTTTCTTT

abundance: -
j_gene: TRBJ2-3
v_gene: TRBV6-4
d_gene: -
CDR3aa: CASSDTPGDTQYF
CDR3nt: TGTGCCAGCAGCGATACGCCCGGGGATACGCAGTATTTT

abundance: -
j_gene: TRBJ1-4
v_gene: TRBV27
d_gene: -
CDR3aa: CATRGFATNEKLFF
CDR3nt: TGTGCCACCAGGGGCTTTGCAACTAATGAAAAACTGTTTTTT